This section outlines one T cell receptor beta chain sequence together with its context. The assay was immunoSEQ multiplex PCR, and TCRdb's table has in-frame clones only and misses some. The sample consists of about 130,000 clones, roughly nine tenths of them appearing once. This sample was included in a study of blood T cell repertoires in COVID-19. Study in general: Collection of acute and convalescent COVID-19 samples took place in the United States, Italy and Spain.

Per germline, CDR1 MDHEN and CDR2 SYDVKM. The CDR3 loop spans 16 amino acids. Trimming pared 6 bases from V and 1 base from J, leaving 16 bases between. The chain combines TRBV28 with TRBJ2-1; D is perhaps TRBD2 (6 bases). This receptor was taken from a man between 60 and 75 years old with COVID-19, enrolled during active disease. The sequencing input was peripheral blood. CDR3 sequence (DNA): TGTGCCAGCAGCCCCTCAGGGACTGGGTCCTACAATGAGCAGTTCTTC. This gives the protein CASSPSGTGSYNEQFF. Looking up the rest from reference TRBV28 and TRBJ2-1 gives the full variable domain: DVKVTQSSRYLVKRTGEKVFLECVQDMDHENMFWYRQDPGLGLRLIYFSYDVKMKEKGDIPEGYSVSREKKERFSLILESASTNQTSMYLCASSPSGTGSYNEQFFGPGTRLTVL.